The rows below give T cell receptor beta chains drawn from one sample of a study of CD8 T cells in ankylosing spondylitis. TCRdb processed the 5' RACE reads anew with MiXCR; each CDR3 protein has one entry. The sample lists around 390,000 distinct CDR3 sequences, more than 20% occurring once. The sequenced material came from blood, either unsorted or a sorted T cell fraction (not recorded which). The receptors shown here come from a male donor with ankylosing spondylitis. The CDR3 runs from the conserved cysteine through the conserved F or W. Each record gives: V gene, D gene, J gene, clone size, CDR3 DNA, CDR3 protein. A D gene is named only where the DNA matches it firmly. For some rows the clone size is stated as once, few or many, or as a class when expanded; others skip it.

TRBV10-3	TRBD2	TRBJ2-3	-	TGTGCCATCAGCGGACTAGCGGGATTCACAGATACGCAGTATTTT	CAISGLAGFTDTQYF
TRBV5-1	-	TRBJ2-3	few	TGCGCCAGCAGCTTGGCCAGAACAGGCAAAGCCACAGATACGCAGTATTTT	CASSLARTGKATDTQYF
TRBV5-1	TRBD1	TRBJ1-3	few	TGCGCCAGCAGCCAACAGGGGACTGGAAACACCATATATTTT	CASSQQGTGNTIYF
TRBV20-1	TRBD2	TRBJ2-3	few	TGCAGTGCTACGGGACTAGCGGCGAGCACAGATACGCAGTATTTT	CSATGLAASTDTQYF
TRBV28	-	TRBJ1-6	few	TGTGCCAGCAGTTTCCTAGGGGAAGATAATTCACCCCTCCACTTT	CASSFLGEDNSPLHF
TRBV3-1	-	TRBJ1-2	few	TGTGCCAGCAGCCAAGTTGTGGGAGTAGGTGGCTACACCTTC	CASSQVVGVGGYTF
TRBV29-1	TRBD2	TRBJ2-2	many	TGCAGCGCTAGGGGAGGGTCAGTTACTTTCTCCGGGGAGCTGTTTTTT	CSARGGSVTFSGELFF
TRBV20-1	-	TRBJ1-5	many	TGCAGTGCTAGGGTGGGTGGGGGGCACAATCAGCCCCAGCATTTT	CSARVGGGHNQPQHF
TRBV2	TRBD2	TRBJ2-5	once	TGTGCCAGCAGTGAAGCACTAGCGGGACAAGAGACCCAGTACTTC	CASSEALAGQETQYF
TRBV9	-	TRBJ2-1	many	TGTGCCAGCAGCGTAGAAAGTGGGGGGTACAATGAGCAGTTCTTC	CASSVESGGYNEQFF
TRBV11-2	-	TRBJ2-1	many	TGTGCCAGCAGCTTAGTGTTTTCGGGGGAGTCTCTCGACAATGAGCAGTTCTTC	CASSLVFSGESLDNEQFF
TRBV9	TRBD2	TRBJ2-3	-	TGTGCCAGCAGCGTAGCTACCCTAGCGGGAGAGTCGGTCAGCACAGATACGCAGTATTTT	CASSVATLAGESVSTDTQYF
TRBV3-1	TRBD2	TRBJ2-5	-	TGTGCCAGCAGCCTAAGGACTAGTCGGGGAGAGACCCAGTACTTC	CASSLRTSRGETQYF
TRBV29-1	-	TRBJ1-2	few	TGCAGCGTTCAAATTATTGACAGTTTCCACACCTTC	CSVQIIDSFHTF
TRBV29-1	-	TRBJ2-1	few	TGCAGCGCCGGGCAGTTATCAACCAATGAGCAGTTCTTC	CSAGQLSTNEQFF
TRBV3-1	-	TRBJ2-7	once	TGTGCCAGCAGCCAAGACGCGAGTTTCACCTACGAGCAGTACTTC	CASSQDASFTYEQYF
TRBV20-1	-	TRBJ1-5	-	TGCAGTTGCTCCCAGGGGAGTAAGAGCAATCAGCCCCAGCATTTT	CSCSQGSKSNQPQHF
TRBV3-1	-	TRBJ2-6	-	TGTGCCAGCAGCCTGTACAGGCCACCTGGGGCCAACGTCCTGACTTTC	CASSLYRPPGANVLTF
TRBV6-1	-	TRBJ1-6	-	TGTGCCAGCAGTGACAGGGGTGATAATTCACCCCTCCACTTT	CASSDRGDNSPLHF
TRBV18	-	TRBJ2-7	-	TGTGCCAGCTCACCACGGGGCACCTCCTACGAGCAGTACTTC	CASSPRGTSYEQYF
TRBV28	TRBD1	TRBJ2-7	-	TGTGCCAGCAGTCCCCGGACAGGGGTGTACGAGCAGTACTTC	CASSPRTGVYEQYF
TRBV5-1	TRBD2	TRBJ2-6	few	TGCGCCAGCAGCTTGGCTGGACTAGTCACCTCTGGGGCCAACGTCCTGACTTTC	CASSLAGLVTSGANVLTF
TRBV29-1	-	TRBJ2-7	many	TGCAGCGTTGTCCGGCAGAGCTCCTACGAGCAGTACTTC	CSVVRQSSYEQYF
TRBV5-1	-	TRBJ2-5	many	TGCGCCAGCAGGACGGGGGGCTCAGAGACCCAGTACTTC	CASRTGGSETQYF
TRBV5-1	-	TRBJ2-5	few	TGCGCCAGCAGCTTCGGATTACAGGGATATCAAGAGACCCAGTACTTC	CASSFGLQGYQETQYF
TRBV28	-	TRBJ2-7	-	TGTGCCAGCCGCAACCCCCAGGCGCAGTACTTC	CASRNPQAQYF
TRBV28	-	TRBJ2-7	-	TGTGCCAGCAGTTCCCCTAGGAGGCAGCGGGCTACCTACGAGCAGTACTTC	CASSSPRRQRATYEQYF
TRBV2	TRBD2	TRBJ2-3	few	TGTGCCAGCAGTCTCATACTAGCGGCAAGCACAGATACGCAGTATTTT	CASSLILAASTDTQYF
TRBV6-1	-	TRBJ2-3	few	TGTGCCAGCAGCCGACTGGTTTACGGCACAGATACGCAGTATTTT	CASSRLVYGTDTQYF
TRBV15	TRBD2	TRBJ2-1	-	TGTGCCACCAGCAGAGGCATTAGCGGGGCTTACAATGAGCAGTTCTTC	CATSRGISGAYNEQFF
TRBV5-1	-	TRBJ1-6	many	TGCGCCAGCAGCCAAGGAGGGACCACAAGGAATTCACCCCTCCACTTT	CASSQGGTTRNSPLHF
TRBV9	-	TRBJ2-7	once	TGTGCCAGCAGCGTAGACAGTCGTGGGTACGAGCAGTACTTC	CASSVDSRGYEQYF
TRBV28	-	TRBJ1-3	once	TGTGCCAGCAGTGGGGGATGGAGGACTGCTGGAAACACCATATATTTT	CASSGGWRTAGNTIYF
TRBV24-1	-	TRBJ1-1	once	TGTGCCACCAGTGAAGGGAGGGATAGATTCACTGAAGCTTTCTTT	CATSEGRDRFTEAFF
TRBV12-3/TRBV12-4	-	TRBJ1-5	-	TGTGCCAGCAGTTTAAGAGGTGCGGTAGACCAGCCCCAGCATTTT	CASSLRGAVDQPQHF
TRBV15	TRBD1	TRBJ1-2	-	TGTGCCACCAGCCCCCACGGGGATAGGACAGGGCATGGCTACACCTTC	CATSPHGDRTGHGYTF
TRBV6-1	-	TRBJ2-6	many	TGTGCCAGCAGTGTCATATGGGGGATAGGGGCCAACGTCCTGACTTTC	CASSVIWGIGANVLTF
TRBV29-1	TRBD1	TRBJ2-3	-	TGCAGCGTTGGGGGACAGGGGAAGGGCACAGATACGCAGTATTTT	CSVGGQGKGTDTQYF
TRBV14	-	TRBJ2-1	-	TGTGCCAGCAGCCAAGATAATGAGCAGTTCTTC	CASSQDNEQFF
TRBV12-3/TRBV12-4	-	TRBJ2-1	few	TGTGCCAGCAGTCCAGGGGTAGCGACCCGCAATGAGCAGTTCTTC	CASSPGVATRNEQFF
TRBV20-1	TRBD1	TRBJ2-7	-	TGCAGTGCCCAGGGACAGGGCTACACCTACGAGCAGTACTTC	CSAQGQGYTYEQYF
TRBV4-3	-	TRBJ2-3	-	TGCGCCAGCAGCCAGACGGGGCAGAGGACAGATACGCAGTATTTT	CASSQTGQRTDTQYF
TRBV18	-	TRBJ2-5	-	TGTGCCAGCTCCCGGGACCCGGGCCCCTCGGAGACCCAGTACTTC	CASSRDPGPSETQYF
TRBV4-3	-	TRBJ1-1	-	TGCGCCAGCAGCCAGGTACCCAGGGGAAACACTGAAGCTTTCTTT	CASSQVPRGNTEAFF